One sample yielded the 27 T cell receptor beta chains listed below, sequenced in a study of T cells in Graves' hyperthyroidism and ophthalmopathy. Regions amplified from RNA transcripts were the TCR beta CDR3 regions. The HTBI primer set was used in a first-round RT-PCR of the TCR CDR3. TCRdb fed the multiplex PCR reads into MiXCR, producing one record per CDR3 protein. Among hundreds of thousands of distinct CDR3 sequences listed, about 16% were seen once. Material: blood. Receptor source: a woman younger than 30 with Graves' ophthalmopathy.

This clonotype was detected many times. CDR3 nucleotide sequence: TGCAGTGCCGCACCCACTAGCGGGGGGGCCAATGAGCAGTTCTTC. Its translation is CSAAPTSGGANEQFF. The rearrangement uses TRBV20-1 and TRBJ2-1; 13 bases match TRBD2. This CDR3 has 15 amino acids. With 6 bases clipped from V and 6 bases from J, the junction kept 8 bases outside the gene matches. CDR1 is DFQATT, CDR2 SNEGSKA, per germline (reference sequence).

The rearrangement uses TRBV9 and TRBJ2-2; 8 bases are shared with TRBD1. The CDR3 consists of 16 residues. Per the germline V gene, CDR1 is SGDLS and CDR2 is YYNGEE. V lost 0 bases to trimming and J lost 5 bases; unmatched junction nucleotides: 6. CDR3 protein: CASSVESRGLTGELFF. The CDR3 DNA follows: TGTGCCAGCAGCGTAGAGAGCAGGGGGCTTACCGGGGAGCTGTTTTTT.

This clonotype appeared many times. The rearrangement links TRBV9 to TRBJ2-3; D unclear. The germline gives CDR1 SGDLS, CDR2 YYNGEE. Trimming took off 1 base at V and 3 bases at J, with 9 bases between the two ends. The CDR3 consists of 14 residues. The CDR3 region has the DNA TGTGCCAGCAGCGTAACGGCGGATACAGATACGCAGTATTTT. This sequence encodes CASSVTADTDTQYF.

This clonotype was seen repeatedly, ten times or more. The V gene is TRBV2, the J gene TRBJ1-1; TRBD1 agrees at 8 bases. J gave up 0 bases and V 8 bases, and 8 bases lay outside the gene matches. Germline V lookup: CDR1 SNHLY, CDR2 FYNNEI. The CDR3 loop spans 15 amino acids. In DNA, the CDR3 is TGTGCCAGCGCCAGAGACAGGGGAATGAACACTGAAGCTTTCTTT. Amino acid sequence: CASARDRGMNTEAFF.

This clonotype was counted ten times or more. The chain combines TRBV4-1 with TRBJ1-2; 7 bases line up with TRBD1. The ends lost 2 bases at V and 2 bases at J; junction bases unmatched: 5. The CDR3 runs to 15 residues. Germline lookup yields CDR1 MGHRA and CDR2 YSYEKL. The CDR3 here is CASSQPIQGNYGYTF. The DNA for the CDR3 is TGCGCCAGCAGCCAACCTATACAGGGGAACTATGGCTACACCTTC.

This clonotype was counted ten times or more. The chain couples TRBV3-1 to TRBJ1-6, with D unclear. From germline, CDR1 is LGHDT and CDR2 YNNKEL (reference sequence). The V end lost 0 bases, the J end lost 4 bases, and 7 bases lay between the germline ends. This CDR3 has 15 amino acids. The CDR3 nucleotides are TGTGCCAGCAGCCAAGAGGAAGGTTATAATTCACCCCTCCACTTT. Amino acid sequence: CASSQEEGYNSPLHF.

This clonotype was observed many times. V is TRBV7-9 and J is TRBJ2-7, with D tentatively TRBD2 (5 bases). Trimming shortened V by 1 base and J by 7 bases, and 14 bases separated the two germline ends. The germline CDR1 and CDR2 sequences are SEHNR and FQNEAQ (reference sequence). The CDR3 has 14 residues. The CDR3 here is CASSLEIGRAEQYF. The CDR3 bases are TGTGCCAGCAGCTTAGAAATCGGGCGGGCGGAGCAGTACTTC. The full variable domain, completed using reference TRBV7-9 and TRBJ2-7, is DTGVSQNPRHKITKRGQNVTFRCDPISEHNRLYWYRQTLGQGPEFLTYFQNEAQLEKSRLLSDRFSAERPKGSFSTLEIQRTEQGDSAMYLCASSLEIGRAEQYFGPGTRLTVT.

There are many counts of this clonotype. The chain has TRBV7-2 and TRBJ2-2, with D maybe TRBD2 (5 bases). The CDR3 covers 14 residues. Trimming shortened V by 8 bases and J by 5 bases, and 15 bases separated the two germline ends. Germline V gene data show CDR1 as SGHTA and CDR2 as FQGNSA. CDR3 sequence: CASSRAGRTGELFF. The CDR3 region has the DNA TGTGCCAGCTCTCGGGCGGGTCGGACCGGGGAGCTGTTTTTT.

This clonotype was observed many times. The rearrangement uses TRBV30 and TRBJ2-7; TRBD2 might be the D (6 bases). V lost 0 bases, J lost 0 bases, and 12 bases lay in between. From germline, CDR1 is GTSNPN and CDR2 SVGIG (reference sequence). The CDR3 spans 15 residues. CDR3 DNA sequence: TGTGCCTGGAGTGTGACGGGCGGGAACTCCTACGAGCAGTACTTC. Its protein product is CAWSVTGGNSYEQYF.

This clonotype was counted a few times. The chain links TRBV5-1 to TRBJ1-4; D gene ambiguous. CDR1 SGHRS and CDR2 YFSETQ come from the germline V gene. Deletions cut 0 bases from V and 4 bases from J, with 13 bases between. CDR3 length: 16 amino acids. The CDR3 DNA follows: TGCGCCAGCAGCTTGGAGGGTCAGCTAGATAATGAAAAACTGTTTTTT. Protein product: CASSLEGQLDNEKLFF.

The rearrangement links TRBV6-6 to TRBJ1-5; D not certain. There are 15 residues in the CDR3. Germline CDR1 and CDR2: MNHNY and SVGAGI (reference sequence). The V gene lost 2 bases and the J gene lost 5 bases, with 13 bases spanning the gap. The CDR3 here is CASSYDTPRDQPQHF. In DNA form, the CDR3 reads TGTGCCAGCAGTTACGACACCCCAAGGGATCAGCCCCAGCATTTT.

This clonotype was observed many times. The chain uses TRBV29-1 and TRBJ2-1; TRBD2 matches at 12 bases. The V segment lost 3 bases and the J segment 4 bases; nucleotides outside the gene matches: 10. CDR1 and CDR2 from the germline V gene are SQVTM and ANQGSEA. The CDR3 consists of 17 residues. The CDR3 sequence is CSVEGGLAGGSYNEQFF. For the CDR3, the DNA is TGCAGCGTTGAGGGGGGTCTAGCGGGAGGGTCGTACAATGAGCAGTTCTTC.

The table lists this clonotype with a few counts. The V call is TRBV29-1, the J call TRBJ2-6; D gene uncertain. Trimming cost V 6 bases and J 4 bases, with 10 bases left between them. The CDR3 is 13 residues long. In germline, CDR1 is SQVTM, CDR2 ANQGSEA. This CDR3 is CSVAVLGANVLTF. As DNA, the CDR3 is TGCAGCGTCGCAGTTCTCGGGGCCAACGTCCTGACTTTC.

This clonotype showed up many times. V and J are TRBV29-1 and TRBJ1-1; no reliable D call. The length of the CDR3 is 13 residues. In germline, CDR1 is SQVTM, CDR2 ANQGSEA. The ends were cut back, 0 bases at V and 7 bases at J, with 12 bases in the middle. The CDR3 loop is CSVEEKQPYEAFF. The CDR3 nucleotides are TGCAGCGTTGAAGAGAAGCAGCCTTATGAAGCTTTCTTT. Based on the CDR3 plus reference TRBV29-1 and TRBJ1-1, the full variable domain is SAVISQKPSRDICQRGTSLTIQCQVDSQVTMMFWYRQQPGQSLTLIATANQGSEATYESGFVIDKFPISRPNLTFSTLTVSNMSPEDSSIYLCSVEEKQPYEAFFGQGTRLTVV.

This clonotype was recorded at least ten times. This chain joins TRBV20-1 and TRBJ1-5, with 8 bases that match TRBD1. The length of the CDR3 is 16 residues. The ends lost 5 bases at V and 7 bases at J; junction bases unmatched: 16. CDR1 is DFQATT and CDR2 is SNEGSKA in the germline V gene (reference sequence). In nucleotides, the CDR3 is TGCAGTGCTTCTCCCCTAACAGGGGGGATAGAACAGCCCCAGCATTTT. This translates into CSASPLTGGIEQPQHF.

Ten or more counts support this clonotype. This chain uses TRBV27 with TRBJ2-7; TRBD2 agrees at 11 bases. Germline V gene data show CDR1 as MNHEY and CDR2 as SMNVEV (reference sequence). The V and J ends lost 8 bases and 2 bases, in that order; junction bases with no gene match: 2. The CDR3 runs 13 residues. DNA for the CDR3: TGTGCCAGCGGACTAGCGGGTCCCTACGAGCAGTACTTC. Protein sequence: CASGLAGPYEQYF.

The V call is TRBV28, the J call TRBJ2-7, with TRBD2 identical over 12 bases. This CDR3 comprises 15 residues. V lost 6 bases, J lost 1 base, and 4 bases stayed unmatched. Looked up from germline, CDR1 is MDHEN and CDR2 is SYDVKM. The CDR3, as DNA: TGTGCCAGCAGGGTGACTAGCGGGGGATCCTACGAGCAGTACTTC. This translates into CASRVTSGGSYEQYF.

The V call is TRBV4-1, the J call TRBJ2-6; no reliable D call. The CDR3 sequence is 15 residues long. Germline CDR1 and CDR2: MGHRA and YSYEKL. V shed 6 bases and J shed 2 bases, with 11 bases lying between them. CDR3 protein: CASRGGWAGANVLTF. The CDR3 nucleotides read TGCGCCAGCAGAGGCGGCTGGGCTGGGGCCAACGTCCTGACTTTC.

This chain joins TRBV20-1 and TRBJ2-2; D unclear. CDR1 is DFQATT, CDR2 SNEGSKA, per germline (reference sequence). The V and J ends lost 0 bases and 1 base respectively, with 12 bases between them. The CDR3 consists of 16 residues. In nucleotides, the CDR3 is TGCAGTGCTAGAGATGGGCAGGCGTTGAACACCGGGGAGCTGTTTTTT. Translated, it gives CSARDGQALNTGELFF.

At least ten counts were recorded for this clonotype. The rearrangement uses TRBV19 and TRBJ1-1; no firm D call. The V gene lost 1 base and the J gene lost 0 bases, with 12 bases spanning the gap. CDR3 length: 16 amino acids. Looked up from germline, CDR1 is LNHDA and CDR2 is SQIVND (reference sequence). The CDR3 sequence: CASSIGYRTMNTEAFF. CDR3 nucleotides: TGTGCCAGTAGTATAGGCTACAGAACCATGAACACTGAAGCTTTCTTT.

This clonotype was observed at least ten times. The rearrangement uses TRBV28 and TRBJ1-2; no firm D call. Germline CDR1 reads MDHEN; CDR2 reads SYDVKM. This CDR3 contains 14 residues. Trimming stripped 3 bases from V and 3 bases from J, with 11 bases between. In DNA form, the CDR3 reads TGTGCCAGCAGTTTTATCGCAGGACACTATGGCTACACCTTC. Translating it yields CASSFIAGHYGYTF.

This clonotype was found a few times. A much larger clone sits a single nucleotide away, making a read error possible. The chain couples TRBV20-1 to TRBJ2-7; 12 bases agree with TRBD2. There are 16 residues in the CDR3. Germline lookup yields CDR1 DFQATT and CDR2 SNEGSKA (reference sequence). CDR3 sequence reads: CGASGRASARYYEQYF. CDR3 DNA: TGCGGTGCTAGCGGGAGGGCGTCAGCTCGATATTACGAGCAGTACTTC.

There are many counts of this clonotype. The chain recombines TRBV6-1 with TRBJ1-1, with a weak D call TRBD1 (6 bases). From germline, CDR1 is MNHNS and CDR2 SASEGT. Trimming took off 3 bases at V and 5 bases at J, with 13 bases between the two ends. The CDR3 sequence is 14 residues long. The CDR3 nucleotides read TGTGCCAGCAGTGAGCATCAGGGGAGAACTGAAGCTTTCTTT. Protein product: CASSEHQGRTEAFF.

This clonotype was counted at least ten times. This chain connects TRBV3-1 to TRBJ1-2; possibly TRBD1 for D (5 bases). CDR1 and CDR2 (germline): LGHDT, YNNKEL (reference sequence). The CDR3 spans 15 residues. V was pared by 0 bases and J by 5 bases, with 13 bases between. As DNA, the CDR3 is TGTGCCAGCAGCCAAGATCAAACAGGATATTATGGCTACACCTTC. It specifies CASSQDQTGYYGYTF.

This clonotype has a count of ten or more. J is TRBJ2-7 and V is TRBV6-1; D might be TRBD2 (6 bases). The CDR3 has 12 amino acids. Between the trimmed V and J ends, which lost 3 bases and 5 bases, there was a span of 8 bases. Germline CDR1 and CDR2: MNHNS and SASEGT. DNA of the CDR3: TGTGCCAGCAGTGACACTAGCAACGAGCAGTACTTC. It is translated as CASSDTSNEQYF.

Here the CDR3 reads CASSLGGGARNTIYF. CDR3 in DNA: TGTGCCAGCAGCTTAGGAGGGGGCGCGAGAAACACCATATATTTT. The rearrangement links TRBV11-2 to TRBJ1-3; 7 bases are a match to TRBD1. Germline lookup yields CDR1 SGHAT and CDR2 FQNNGV. With V trimmed by 1 base and J by 5 bases, 5 bases remained unmatched. This CDR3 is 15 amino acids long.

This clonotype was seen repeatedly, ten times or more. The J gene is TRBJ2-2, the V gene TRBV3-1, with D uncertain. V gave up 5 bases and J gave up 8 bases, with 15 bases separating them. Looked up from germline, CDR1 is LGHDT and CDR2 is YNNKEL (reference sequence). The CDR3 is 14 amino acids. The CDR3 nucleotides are TGTGCCAGCAGCTACCAATACGGGTCTGGGGAGCTGTTTTTT. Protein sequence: CASSYQYGSGELFF.